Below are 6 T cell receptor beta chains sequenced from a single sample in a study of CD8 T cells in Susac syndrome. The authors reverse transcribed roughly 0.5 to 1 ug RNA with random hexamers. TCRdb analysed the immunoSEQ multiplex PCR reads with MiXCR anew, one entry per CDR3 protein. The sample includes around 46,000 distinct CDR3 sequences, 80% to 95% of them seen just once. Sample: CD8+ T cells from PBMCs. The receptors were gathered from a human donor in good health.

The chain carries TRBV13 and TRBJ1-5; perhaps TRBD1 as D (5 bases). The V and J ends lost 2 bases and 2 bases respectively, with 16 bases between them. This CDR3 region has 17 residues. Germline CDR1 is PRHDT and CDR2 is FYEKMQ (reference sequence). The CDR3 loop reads CASSLNLGPNGNQPQHF. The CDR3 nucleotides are TGTGCCAGCAGCTTAAACTTGGGGCCGAATGGCAATCAGCCCCAGCATTTT.

Here the CDR3 reads CASSHEGQGGETQYF. As DNA, the CDR3 is TGCGCCAGCAGCCATGAGGGACAGGGAGGGGAGACCCAGTACTTC. This chain uses TRBV5-1 with TRBJ2-5; TRBD1 agrees at 9 bases. The V gene end was trimmed by 4 bases and the J gene end by 5 bases; junction bases not matched to a gene: 9. The CDR3 has 15 amino acids. Germline values: CDR1 SGHRS, CDR2 YFSETQ.

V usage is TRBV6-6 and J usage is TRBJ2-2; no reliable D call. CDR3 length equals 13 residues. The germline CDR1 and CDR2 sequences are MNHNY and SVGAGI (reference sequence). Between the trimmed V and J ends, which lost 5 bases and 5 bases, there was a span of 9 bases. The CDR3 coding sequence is TGTGCCAGCAGTACCGACCCTACCGGGGAGCTGTTTTTT. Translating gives CASSTDPTGELFF.

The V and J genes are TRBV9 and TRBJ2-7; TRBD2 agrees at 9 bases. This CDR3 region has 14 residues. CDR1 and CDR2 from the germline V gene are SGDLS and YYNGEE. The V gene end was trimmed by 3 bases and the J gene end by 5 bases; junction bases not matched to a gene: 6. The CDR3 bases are TGTGCCAGCAGCGCGGGACTAGCCCCCAACGAGCAGTACTTC. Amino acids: CASSAGLAPNEQYF.

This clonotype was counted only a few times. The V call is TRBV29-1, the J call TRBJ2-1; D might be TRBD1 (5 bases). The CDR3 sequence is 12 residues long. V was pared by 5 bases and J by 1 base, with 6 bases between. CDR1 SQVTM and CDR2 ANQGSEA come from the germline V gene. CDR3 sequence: CSVSGSYNEQFF. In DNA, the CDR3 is TGCAGCGTTTCAGGGTCCTACAATGAGCAGTTCTTC.

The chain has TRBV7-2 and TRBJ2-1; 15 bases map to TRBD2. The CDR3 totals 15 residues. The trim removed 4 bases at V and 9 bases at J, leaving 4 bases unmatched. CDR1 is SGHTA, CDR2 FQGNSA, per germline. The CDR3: CASSSRTSGRGEQFF. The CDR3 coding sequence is TGTGCCAGCAGCTCAAGGACTAGCGGGAGGGGTGAGCAGTTCTTC.